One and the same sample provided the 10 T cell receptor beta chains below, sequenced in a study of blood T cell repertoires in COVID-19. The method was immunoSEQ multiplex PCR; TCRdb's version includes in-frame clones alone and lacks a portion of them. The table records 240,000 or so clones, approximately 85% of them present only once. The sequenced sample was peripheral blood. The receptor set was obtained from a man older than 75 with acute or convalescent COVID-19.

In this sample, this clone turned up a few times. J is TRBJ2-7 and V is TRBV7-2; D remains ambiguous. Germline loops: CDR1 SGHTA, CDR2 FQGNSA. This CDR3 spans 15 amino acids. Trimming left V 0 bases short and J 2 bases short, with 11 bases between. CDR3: CASSLAHSLTYEQYF. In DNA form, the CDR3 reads TGTGCCAGCAGCTTAGCTCACAGCTTAACCTACGAGCAGTACTTC. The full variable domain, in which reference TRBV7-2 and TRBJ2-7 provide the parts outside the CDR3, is GAGVSQSPSNKVTEKGKDVELRCDPISGHTALYWYRQSLGQGLEFLIYFQGNSAPDKSGLPSDRFSAERTGGSVSTLTIQRTQQEDSAVYLCASSLAHSLTYEQYFGPGTRLTVT.

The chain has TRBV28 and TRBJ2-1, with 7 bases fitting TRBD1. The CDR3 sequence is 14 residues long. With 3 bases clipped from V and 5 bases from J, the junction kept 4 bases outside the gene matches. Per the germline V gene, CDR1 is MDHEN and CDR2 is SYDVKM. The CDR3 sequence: CASSFPDRDNEQFF. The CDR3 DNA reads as TGTGCCAGCAGTTTCCCCGACAGGGACAATGAGCAGTTCTTC. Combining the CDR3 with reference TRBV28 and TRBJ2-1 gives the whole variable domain DVKVTQSSRYLVKRTGEKVFLECVQDMDHENMFWYRQDPGLGLRLIYFSYDVKMKEKGDIPEGYSVSREKKERFSLILESASTNQTSMYLCASSFPDRDNEQFFGPGTRLTVL.

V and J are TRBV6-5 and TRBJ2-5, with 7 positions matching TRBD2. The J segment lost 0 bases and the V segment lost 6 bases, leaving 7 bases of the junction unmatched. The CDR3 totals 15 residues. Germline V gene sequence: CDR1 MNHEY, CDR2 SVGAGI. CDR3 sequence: CASRSSLANQETQYF. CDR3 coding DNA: TGTGCCAGCAGATCCTCACTAGCGAACCAAGAGACCCAGTACTTC.

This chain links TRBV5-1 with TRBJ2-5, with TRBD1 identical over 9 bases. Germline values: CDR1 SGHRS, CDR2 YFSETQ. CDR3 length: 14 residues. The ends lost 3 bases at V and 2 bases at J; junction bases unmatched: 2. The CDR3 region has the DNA TGCGCCAGCAGCTGGGGACAGGGTCAAGAGACCCAGTACTTC. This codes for CASSWGQGQETQYF.

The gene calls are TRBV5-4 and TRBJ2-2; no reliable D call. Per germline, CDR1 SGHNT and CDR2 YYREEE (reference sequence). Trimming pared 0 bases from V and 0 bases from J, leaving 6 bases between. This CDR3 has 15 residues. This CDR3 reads CASSLASANTGELFF. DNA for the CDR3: TGTGCCAGCAGCTTGGCTTCAGCGAACACCGGGGAGCTGTTTTTT.

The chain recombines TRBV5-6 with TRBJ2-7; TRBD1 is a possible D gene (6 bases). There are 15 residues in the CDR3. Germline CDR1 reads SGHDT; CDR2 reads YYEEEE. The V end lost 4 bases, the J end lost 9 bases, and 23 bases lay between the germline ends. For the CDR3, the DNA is TGTGCCAGCAGCGCCCAACCGACAGGTCCCCTCGGGCAGTACTTC. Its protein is CASSAQPTGPLGQYF.

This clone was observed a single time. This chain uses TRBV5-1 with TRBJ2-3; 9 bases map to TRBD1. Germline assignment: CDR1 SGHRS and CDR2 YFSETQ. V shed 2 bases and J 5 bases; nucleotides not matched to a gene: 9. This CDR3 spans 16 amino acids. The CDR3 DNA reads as TGCGCCAGCAGCTTTAATCTGGGACAGGGTATAGATACGCAGTATTTT. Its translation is CASSFNLGQGIDTQYF.

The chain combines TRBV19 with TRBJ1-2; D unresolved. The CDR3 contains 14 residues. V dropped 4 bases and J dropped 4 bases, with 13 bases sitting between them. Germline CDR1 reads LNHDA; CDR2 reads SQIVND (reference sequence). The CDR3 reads CASSNHTGSYGYTF. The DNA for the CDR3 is TGTGCCAGTAGTAACCATACGGGAAGCTATGGCTACACCTTC.

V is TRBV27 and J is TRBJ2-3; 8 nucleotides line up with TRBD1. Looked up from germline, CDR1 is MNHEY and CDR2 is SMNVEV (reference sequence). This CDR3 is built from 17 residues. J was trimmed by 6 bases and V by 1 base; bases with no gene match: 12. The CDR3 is CASSLFPTGAGRDTQYF. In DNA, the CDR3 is TGTGCCAGCAGTTTATTCCCGACAGGGGCAGGGCGGGATACGCAGTATTTT.

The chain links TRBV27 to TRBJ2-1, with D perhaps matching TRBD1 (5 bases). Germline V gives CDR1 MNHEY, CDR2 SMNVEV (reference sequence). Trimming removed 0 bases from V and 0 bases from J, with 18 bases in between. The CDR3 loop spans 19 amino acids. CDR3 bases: TGTGCCAGCAGTTTATCGCACCCCTGGGGCGCAAGCTCCTACAATGAGCAGTTCTTC. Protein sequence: CASSLSHPWGASSYNEQFF.